The 18 T cell receptor beta chains presented below share a single source sample, sequenced in a study of untreated major depressive disorder (dated 2018 in TCRdb). Library construction relied on the immunoSEQ multiplex PCR assay. In its TCRdb copy, this immuneACCESS table keeps in-frame sequences only and misses some clones. Where compared with another copy, unresolved V genes explain less than half of these, and the others have no known cause. The sample records approximately 20,000 clones, roughly 93% of which are singletons. The ten top clones hold around 0.31% of the sample. Material: CD4+ T cells from PBMCs. These receptors were taken from a young man in good health.

The J gene is TRBJ1-4, the V gene TRBV5-4; a possible D gene is TRBD1 (6 bases). Germline assignment: CDR1 SGHNT and CDR2 YYREEE (reference sequence). V lost 0 bases to trimming and J lost 7 bases, with 10 bases between them. The CDR3 consists of 14 residues. CDR3 nucleotides: TGTGCCAGCAGCTTGGGGGGGGCGGGTGAAAAACTGTTTTTT. Translating it yields CASSLGGAGEKLFF. The variable domain in full, with the rest retrieved from reference TRBV5-4 and TRBJ1-4, is ETGVTQSPTHLIKTRGQQVTLRCSSQSGHNTVSWYQQALGQGPQFIFQYYREEENGRGNFPPRFSGLQFPNYSSELNVNALELDDSALYLCASSLGGAGEKLFFGSGTQLSVL.

The chain couples TRBV29-1 to TRBJ1-1; maybe TRBD1 (6 bases). V lost 4 bases, J lost 5 bases, and 14 bases lay in between. The CDR3 loop spans 13 amino acids. Germline assignment: CDR1 SQVTM and CDR2 ANQGSEA. CDR3: CSVGHREGTEAFF. The CDR3 coding sequence is TGCAGCGTTGGCCACAGGGAAGGAACTGAAGCTTTCTTT.

The V and J genes are TRBV30 and TRBJ1-4, with 8 bases fitting TRBD1. CDR3 length: 15 amino acids. Germline CDR1 and CDR2: GTSNPN and SVGIG (reference sequence). After removal of 0 bases from V and 8 bases from J, the junction contained 8 bases not matched to a gene. The CDR3 region is CAWSVRGRGQEKLFF. In DNA form, the CDR3 reads TGTGCCTGGAGTGTACGGGGCAGGGGGCAAGAAAAACTGTTTTTT.

The chain carries TRBV27 and TRBJ2-5; 9 nucleotides line up with TRBD1. The V segment lost 0 bases and the J segment 5 bases; nucleotides outside the gene matches: 7. Germline CDR1 and CDR2: MNHEY and SMNVEV (reference sequence). This CDR3 is built from 16 residues. For the CDR3, the DNA is TGTGCCAGCAGTTTATCGGGTCCCGGACAGGGGGAGACCCAGTACTTC. Residues: CASSLSGPGQGETQYF.

The chain uses TRBV4-1 and TRBJ2-5; 10 bases agree with TRBD2. V lost 3 bases and J lost 7; bases outside the gene matches: 8. The CDR3 consists of 15 residues. Looked up from germline, CDR1 is MGHRA and CDR2 is YSYEKL. The CDR3 region is CASSQGSGRAGTQYF. For the CDR3, the DNA is TGCGCCAGCAGCCAGGGGAGCGGGAGGGCTGGGACCCAGTACTTC.

The chain joins TRBV19 to TRBJ2-5; D unclear. In germline, CDR1 is LNHDA, CDR2 SQIVND (reference sequence). V lost 4 bases and J lost 5, with 5 bases in between. The CDR3 covers 11 residues. CDR3 residues: CASSRWETQYF. The CDR3 nucleotides are TGTGCCAGTAGTAGGTGGGAGACCCAGTACTTC. Full variable domain (remainder filled in from reference TRBV19 and TRBJ2-5): DGGITQSPKYLFRKEGQNVTLSCEQNLNHDAMYWYRQDPGQGLRLIYYSQIVNDFQKGDIAEGYSVSREKKESFPLTVTSAQKNPTAFYLCASSRWETQYFGPGTRLLVL.

DNA of the CDR3: TGCGCCAGCAGCCAAGGCGTGGTTATTCCGGGACAGCATGGCTACACCTTC. Protein: CASSQGVVIPGQHGYTF. This rearrangement joins TRBV4-1 to TRBJ1-2, with 7 bases lining up with TRBD1. The V segment lost 1 base and the J segment 6 bases; nucleotides outside the gene matches: 14. The germline V gene has CDR1 MGHRA and CDR2 YSYEKL. This CDR3 spans 17 amino acids.

V gene TRBV5-1 combines with J gene TRBJ1-4; perhaps TRBD1 as D (5 bases). The V end was cut by 4 bases, the J end by 8 bases, with 21 bases between. The CDR3 extends over 16 amino acids. Germline lookup yields CDR1 SGHRS and CDR2 YFSETQ. The CDR3 is CASSPPKGDLSEKLFF. The CDR3 nucleotides are TGCGCCAGCAGCCCTCCTAAAGGGGACCTTTCGGAAAAACTGTTTTTT.

The V and J genes are TRBV7-2 and TRBJ2-3, with 12 bases matching TRBD2. The V segment lost 10 bases and the J segment 6 bases; nucleotides outside the gene matches: 5. This CDR3 contains 13 residues. CDR1 is SGHTA, CDR2 FQGNSA, per germline. CDR3 coding DNA: TGTGCCAACGGACTAGCGGGACGGGATACGCAGTATTTT. It specifies CANGLAGRDTQYF.

V is TRBV28 and J is TRBJ1-2; D possibly corresponds to TRBD1 (5 bases). The CDR3 has 15 residues. The V gene lost 1 base and the J gene lost 4 bases, with 13 bases spanning the gap. Germline lookup yields CDR1 MDHEN and CDR2 SYDVKM. The CDR3 loop reads CASSLLAGLGYGYTF. CDR3 bases: TGTGCCAGCAGTTTATTGGCAGGGCTGGGCTATGGCTACACCTTC.

The chain couples TRBV5-1 to TRBJ2-7; 10 bases align to TRBD2. The germline V gene has CDR1 SGHRS and CDR2 YFSETQ. The CDR3 runs to 15 residues. V shed 4 bases and J 0 bases; nucleotides not matched to a gene: 4. CDR3 bases: TGCGCCAGCAGCCAAGGACTAGCGGACTCCTACGAGCAGTACTTC. Its translation is CASSQGLADSYEQYF.

The chain combines TRBV2 with TRBJ1-1; 7 positions agree with TRBD1. Germline V gene lookup returns CDR1 SNHLY and CDR2 FYNNEI. The V segment lost 8 bases and the J segment 6 bases; nucleotides outside the gene matches: 12. CDR3 size: 14 residues. The CDR3 spells CASSKGQPRAEAFF. CDR3 DNA sequence: TGTGCCAGCTCCAAGGGACAGCCTAGGGCTGAAGCTTTCTTT. The full variable domain, with the rest looked up from reference TRBV2 and TRBJ1-1, is EPEVTQTPSHQVTQMGQEVILRCVPISNHLYFYWYRQILGQKVEFLVSFYNNEISEKSEIFDDQFSVERPDGSNFTLKIRSTKLEDSAMYFCASSKGQPRAEAFFGQGTRLTVV.

The genes are TRBV19 and TRBJ2-1; no clear D. Germline V CDR1 and CDR2: LNHDA, SQIVND (reference sequence). The CDR3 has 18 amino acids. V was shortened by 3 bases and J by 0 bases, with 18 bases between the two germline ends. This chain's CDR3 is CASSIRGWLSSSYNEQFF. In DNA, the CDR3 is TGTGCCAGTAGTATTCGAGGTTGGTTGTCTAGCTCCTACAATGAGCAGTTCTTC.

This chain joins TRBV19 and TRBJ2-5, with D unresolved. Germline values: CDR1 LNHDA, CDR2 SQIVND (reference sequence). V dropped 1 base and J dropped 2 bases, with 8 bases sitting between them. The CDR3 extends over 14 amino acids. In DNA, the CDR3 is TGTGCCAGTAGTATAGGGTCTGTTCAAGAGACCCAGTACTTC. Its translation: CASSIGSVQETQYF.

The rearrangement links TRBV7-2 to TRBJ2-2; TRBD2 aligns across 12 bases. The CDR3 is 17 amino acids. Trimming took 0 bases from V and 7 from J; bases not matched to a gene: 6. CDR1 and CDR2 (germline): SGHTA, FQGNSA. CDR3 protein: CASSLARLAGAGGELFF. The CDR3 DNA sequence: TGTGCCAGCAGCTTAGCGAGACTAGCGGGAGCTGGCGGGGAGCTGTTTTTT.

The sample holds one count of this clone. V usage is TRBV5-1 and J usage is TRBJ1-4, with TRBD1 matching over 7 bases. The junction had 6 bases not matched to a gene; V was cut back by 4 bases and J by 6 bases. This CDR3 spans 14 amino acids. Germline V gene data show CDR1 as SGHRS and CDR2 as YFSETQ. The CDR3: CASSPQGGDEKLFF. CDR3 bases: TGCGCCAGCAGCCCCCAGGGGGGGGATGAAAAACTGTTTTTT.

V gene TRBV27 combines with J gene TRBJ2-1; TRBD1 matches 10 bases. Germline loops: CDR1 MNHEY, CDR2 SMNVEV (reference sequence). The CDR3 loop spans 13 amino acids. Trimming cost V 6 bases and J 15 bases; bases outside gene matches: 11. CDR3 amino acids: CASRETGGAESFF. In DNA, the CDR3 is TGTGCCAGCAGAGAGACAGGGGGCGCCGAGTCGTTCTTC.

The rearrangement uses TRBV2 and TRBJ2-3; 7 nucleotides match TRBD1. This CDR3 contains 14 residues. After removal of 6 bases from V and 2 bases from J, the junction contained 5 bases not matched to a gene. Germline lookup yields CDR1 SNHLY and CDR2 FYNNEI. For the CDR3, the DNA is TGTGCCAGCAGACAGGGACAGACCACAGATACGCAGTATTTT. This sequence encodes CASRQGQTTDTQYF. Combining the CDR3 with reference TRBV2 and TRBJ2-3 gives the whole variable domain EPEVTQTPSHQVTQMGQEVILRCVPISNHLYFYWYRQILGQKVEFLVSFYNNEISEKSEIFDDQFSVERPDGSNFTLKIRSTKLEDSAMYFCASRQGQTTDTQYFGPGTRLTVL.